This TCR beta chain was retrieved from a study of control samples from healthy donors and cancer patients. Trimming took 8 bases from V and 8 from J; bases not matched to a gene: 11. Germline values: CDR1 SNHLY, CDR2 FYNNEI. This CDR3 is built from 15 residues. Generated by immunoSEQ multiplex PCR, the TCRdb table keeps only in-frame clones and is missing some. Among around 75,000 clones listed, roughly 92% were seen once. The TCR comes from a woman aged 60 to 75 in good health. The V and J genes are TRBV2 and TRBJ2-1; 11 nucleotides agree with TRBD1. The sample taken for sequencing was blood. The CDR3 DNA reads as TGTGCCAGCCAACCCCGGGACAGGGGGAGTTATGAGCAGTTCTTC. Protein sequence: CASQPRDRGSYEQFF.